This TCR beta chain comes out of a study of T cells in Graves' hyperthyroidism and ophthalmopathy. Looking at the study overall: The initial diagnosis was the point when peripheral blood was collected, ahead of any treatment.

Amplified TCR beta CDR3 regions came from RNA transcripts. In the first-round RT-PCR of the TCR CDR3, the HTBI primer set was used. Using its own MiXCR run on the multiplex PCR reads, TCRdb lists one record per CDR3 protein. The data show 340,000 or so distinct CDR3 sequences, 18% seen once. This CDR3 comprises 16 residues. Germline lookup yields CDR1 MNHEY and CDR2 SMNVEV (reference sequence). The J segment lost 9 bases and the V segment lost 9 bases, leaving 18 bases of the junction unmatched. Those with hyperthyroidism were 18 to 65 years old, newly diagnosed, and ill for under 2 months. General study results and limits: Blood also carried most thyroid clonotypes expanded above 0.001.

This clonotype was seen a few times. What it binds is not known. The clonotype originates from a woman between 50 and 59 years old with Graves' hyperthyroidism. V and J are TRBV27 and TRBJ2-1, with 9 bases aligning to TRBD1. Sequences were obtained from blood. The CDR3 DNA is TGTGCCAGTAAACCGGAACAGGGGGCGCGATCAAGTGAGCAGTTCTTC. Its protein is CASKPEQGARSSEQFF.